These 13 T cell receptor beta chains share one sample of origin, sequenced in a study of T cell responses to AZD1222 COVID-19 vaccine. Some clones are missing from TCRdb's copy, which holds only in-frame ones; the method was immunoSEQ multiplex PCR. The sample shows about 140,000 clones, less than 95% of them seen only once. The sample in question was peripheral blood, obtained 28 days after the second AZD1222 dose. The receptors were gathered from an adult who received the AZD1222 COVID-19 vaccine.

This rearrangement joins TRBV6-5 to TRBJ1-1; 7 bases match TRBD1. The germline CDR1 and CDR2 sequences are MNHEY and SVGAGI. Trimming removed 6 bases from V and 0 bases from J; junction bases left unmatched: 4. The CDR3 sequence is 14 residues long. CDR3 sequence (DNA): TGTGCCAGCAGCCCAGGGGGGGTGAACACTGAAGCTTTCTTT. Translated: CASSPGGVNTEAFF.

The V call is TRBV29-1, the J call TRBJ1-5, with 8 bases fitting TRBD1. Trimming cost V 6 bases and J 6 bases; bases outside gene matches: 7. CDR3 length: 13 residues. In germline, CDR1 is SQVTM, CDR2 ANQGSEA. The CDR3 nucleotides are TGCAGCGTGTCGGGACAGGTAGGTCAGCCCCAGCATTTT. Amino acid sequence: CSVSGQVGQPQHF.

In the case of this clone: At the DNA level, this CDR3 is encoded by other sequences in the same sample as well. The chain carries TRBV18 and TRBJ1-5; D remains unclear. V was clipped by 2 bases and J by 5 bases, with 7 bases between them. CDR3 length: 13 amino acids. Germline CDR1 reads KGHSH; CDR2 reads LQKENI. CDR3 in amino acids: CASSPGRDQPQHF. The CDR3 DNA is TGTGCCAGCTCACCAGGGCGGGATCAGCCCCAGCATTTT.

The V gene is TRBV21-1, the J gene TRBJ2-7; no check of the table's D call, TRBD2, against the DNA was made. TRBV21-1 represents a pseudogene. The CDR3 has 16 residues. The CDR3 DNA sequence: TGTGCCACCCCTGCTTCCCCGCGGGGAACAGCCTACGAGCAGTACTTC. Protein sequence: CATPASPRGTAYEQYF.

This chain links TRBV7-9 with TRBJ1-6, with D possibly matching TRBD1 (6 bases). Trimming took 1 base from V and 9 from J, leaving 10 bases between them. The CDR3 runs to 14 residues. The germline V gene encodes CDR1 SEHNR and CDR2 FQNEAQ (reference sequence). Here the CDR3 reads CASSLDTGSSPLHF. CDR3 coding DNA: TGTGCCAGCAGCTTAGATACAGGGTCTTCACCCCTCCACTTT.

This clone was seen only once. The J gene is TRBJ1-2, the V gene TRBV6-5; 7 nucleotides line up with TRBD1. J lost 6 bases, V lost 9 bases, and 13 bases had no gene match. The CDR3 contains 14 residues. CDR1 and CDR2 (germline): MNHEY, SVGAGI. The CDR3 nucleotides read TGTGCCAGTAAGCAGAACACAGGGGAAAATGGCTACACCTTC. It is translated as CASKQNTGENGYTF.

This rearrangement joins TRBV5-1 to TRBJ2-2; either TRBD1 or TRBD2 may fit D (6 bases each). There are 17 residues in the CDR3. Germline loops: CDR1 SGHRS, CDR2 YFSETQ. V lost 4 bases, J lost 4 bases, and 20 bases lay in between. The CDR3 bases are TGCGCCAGCAGCGCCCCCGGGACACCGGGACTCACCGGGGAGCTGTTTTTT. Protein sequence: CASSAPGTPGLTGELFF.

As DNA, the CDR3 is TGTGCCAGCAGCCTCGGGACAGGGATGAACACTGAAGCTTTCTTT. Translation gives CASSLGTGMNTEAFF. The chain is built from TRBV7-9 and TRBJ1-1, with 9 nucleotides matching TRBD1. V lost 5 bases, J lost 0 bases, and 4 bases stayed unmatched. The CDR3 extends over 15 amino acids. The germline CDR1 and CDR2 sequences are SEHNR and FQNEAQ (reference sequence). Full variable domain (missing parts from reference TRBV7-9 and TRBJ1-1): DTGVSQNPRHKITKRGQNVTFRCDPISEHNRLYWYRQTLGQGPEFLTYFQNEAQLEKSRLLSDRFSAERPKGSFSTLEIQRTEQGDSAMYLCASSLGTGMNTEAFFGQGTRLTVV.

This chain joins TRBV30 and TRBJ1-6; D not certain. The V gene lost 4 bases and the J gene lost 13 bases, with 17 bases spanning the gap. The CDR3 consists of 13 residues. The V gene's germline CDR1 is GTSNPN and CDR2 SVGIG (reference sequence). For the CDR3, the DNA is TGTGCCTGGACCGACCGAGTCCCCGTTCCCCTCCACTTT. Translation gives CAWTDRVPVPLHF.

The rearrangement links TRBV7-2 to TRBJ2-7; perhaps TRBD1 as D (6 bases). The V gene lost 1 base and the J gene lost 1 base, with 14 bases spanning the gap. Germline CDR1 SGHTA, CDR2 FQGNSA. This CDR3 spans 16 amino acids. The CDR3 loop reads CASSLEGHTRSYEQYF. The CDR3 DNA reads TGTGCCAGCAGCTTAGAGGGACATACAAGATCCTACGAGCAGTACTTC.

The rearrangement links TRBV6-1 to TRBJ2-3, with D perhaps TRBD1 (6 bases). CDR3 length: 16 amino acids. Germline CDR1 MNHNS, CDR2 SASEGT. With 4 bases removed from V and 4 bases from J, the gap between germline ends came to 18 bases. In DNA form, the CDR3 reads TGTGCCAGCAGTGGACCTACAGGGACCCACCCAGATACGCAGTATTTT. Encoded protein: CASSGPTGTHPDTQYF.

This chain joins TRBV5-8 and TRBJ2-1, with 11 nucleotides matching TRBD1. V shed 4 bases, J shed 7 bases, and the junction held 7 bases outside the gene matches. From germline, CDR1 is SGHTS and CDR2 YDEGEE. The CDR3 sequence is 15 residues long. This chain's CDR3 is CASSDWTGGGNEQFF. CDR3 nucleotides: TGTGCCAGCAGCGATTGGACAGGGGGCGGAAATGAGCAGTTCTTC.

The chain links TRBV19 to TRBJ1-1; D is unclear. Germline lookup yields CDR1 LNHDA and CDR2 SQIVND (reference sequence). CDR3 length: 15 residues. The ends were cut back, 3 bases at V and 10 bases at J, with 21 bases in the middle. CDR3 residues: CASSIVRTNPPRAFF. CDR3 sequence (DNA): TGTGCCAGTAGTATCGTCCGGACGAATCCACCACGAGCTTTCTTT.